The rows below give T cell receptor beta chains drawn from one sample of a study of cytomegalovirus exposure and HLA in healthy donors. Assay: immunoSEQ multiplex PCR; the TCRdb copy retains only in-frame clones and omits some. The sample has under 150,000 clones; more than 80% are singletons. Material for sequencing was PBMCs. The receptors were gathered from a woman in her 30s in good health and CMV-seropositive. Both conserved end residues are part of each CDR3. Fields, in order: CDR3 DNA, CDR3 protein, J gene, CDR3 length, clone size, V gene, D gene. D genes are given only for firm matches. A row's size may be missing; if present it is once, few, many or a size class.

cdr3_nt: TGTGCCTGGAGTGTTGCAGAGAACACTGAAGCTTTCTTT
cdr3_aa: CAWSVAENTEAFF
j_call: TRBJ1-1
cdr3_length: 13
clone_size: NA
v_call: TRBV30
d_call: NA

cdr3_nt: TGTGCCAGCAGCTTATATCCAGTGGAGGATAATTCACCCCTCCACTTT
cdr3_aa: CASSLYPVEDNSPLHF
j_call: TRBJ1-6
cdr3_length: 16
clone_size: NA
v_call: TRBV7-9
d_call: NA

cdr3_nt: TGTGCCAGCAGTGTTGGTGGGAGGTGGAATGAGCAGTTCTTC
cdr3_aa: CASSVGGRWNEQFF
j_call: TRBJ2-1
cdr3_length: 14
clone_size: NA
v_call: TRBV6-1
d_call: NA

cdr3_nt: TGTGCCAGCAGCGGGCGAACTAACTATGGCTACACCTTC
cdr3_aa: CASSGRTNYGYTF
j_call: TRBJ1-2
cdr3_length: 13
clone_size: NA
v_call: TRBV5-6
d_call: NA

cdr3_nt: TGTGCCAGCAGCTGGCCGGGTCAGCCCCAGCATTTT
cdr3_aa: CASSWPGQPQHF
j_call: TRBJ1-5
cdr3_length: 12
clone_size: NA
v_call: TRBV28
d_call: NA

cdr3_nt: TGTGCCTGGAGAGGACAGGCGGTATACACCATATATTTT
cdr3_aa: CAWRGQAVYTIYF
j_call: TRBJ1-3
cdr3_length: 13
clone_size: NA
v_call: TRBV30
d_call: TRBD1

cdr3_nt: TGTGCCAGCAGTTTTAGGGGGACGGAAGGTGGCTACACCTTC
cdr3_aa: CASSFRGTEGGYTF
j_call: TRBJ1-2
cdr3_length: 14
clone_size: NA
v_call: TRBV28
d_call: NA

cdr3_nt: TGTGCCAGCAGGGGGCCTACCGACCGAAACTATGGCTACACCTTC
cdr3_aa: CASRGPTDRNYGYTF
j_call: TRBJ1-2
cdr3_length: 15
clone_size: NA
v_call: TRBV2
d_call: NA

cdr3_nt: TGTGCCAGCAGCCTACCATTTAGGGAGGGGACAGATACGCAGTATTTT
cdr3_aa: CASSLPFREGTDTQYF
j_call: TRBJ2-3
cdr3_length: 16
clone_size: NA
v_call: TRBV7-9
d_call: TRBD2

cdr3_nt: TGCAGCGTTGAAGGAAGGCAGGGGATCACTGAAGCTTTCTTT
cdr3_aa: CSVEGRQGITEAFF
j_call: TRBJ1-1
cdr3_length: 14
clone_size: NA
v_call: TRBV29-1
d_call: NA

cdr3_nt: TGTGCCAGCAGCCACACACGGACTAGCGGGACCTACAATGAGCAGTTCTTC
cdr3_aa: CASSHTRTSGTYNEQFF
j_call: TRBJ2-1
cdr3_length: 17
clone_size: NA
v_call: TRBV4-2
d_call: TRBD2

cdr3_nt: TGTGCCAGCAGTGCTGAGGGACAGGGGAAGACCCAGTACTTC
cdr3_aa: CASSAEGQGKTQYF
j_call: TRBJ2-5
cdr3_length: 14
clone_size: NA
v_call: TRBV2
d_call: TRBD1

cdr3_nt: TGTGCCTGGAGCGACAGGGCTTCTGGAAACACCATATATTTT
cdr3_aa: CAWSDRASGNTIYF
j_call: TRBJ1-3
cdr3_length: 14
clone_size: NA
v_call: TRBV30
d_call: TRBD1

cdr3_nt: TGTGCCAGCAGTTGGGGCCTGTCGGATTATGGCTACACCTTC
cdr3_aa: CASSWGLSDYGYTF
j_call: TRBJ1-2
cdr3_length: 14
clone_size: few
v_call: TRBV28
d_call: NA

cdr3_nt: TGTGCCAGCAGTCCCCCTGGCCAAAATGAGCAGTTCTTC
cdr3_aa: CASSPPGQNEQFF
j_call: TRBJ2-1
cdr3_length: 13
clone_size: NA
v_call: TRBV6-5
d_call: NA

cdr3_nt: TGTGCCAGCAGTTACTCAGGCGGCAGGGCAATTTCCGAGCAGTACTTC
cdr3_aa: CASSYSGGRAISEQYF
j_call: TRBJ2-7
cdr3_length: 16
clone_size: NA
v_call: TRBV6-5
d_call: NA

cdr3_nt: TGTGCCAGCTGGCTAGCTTACGATGAGCAGTTCTTC
cdr3_aa: CASWLAYDEQFF
j_call: TRBJ2-1
cdr3_length: 12
clone_size: medium-sized
v_call: TRBV2
d_call: NA

cdr3_nt: TGTGCCAGCAGCTTAGCGGGGGAGGTCAGAACACCCGGGGAGCTGTTTTTT
cdr3_aa: CASSLAGEVRTPGELFF
j_call: TRBJ2-2
cdr3_length: 17
clone_size: NA
v_call: TRBV9
d_call: TRBD2

cdr3_nt: TGCGCCAGCAGCTTTTACGGACTACTTCAAGAGACCCAGTACTTC
cdr3_aa: CASSFYGLLQETQYF
j_call: TRBJ2-5
cdr3_length: 15
clone_size: NA
v_call: TRBV5-1
d_call: NA

cdr3_nt: TGTGCCAGCAGCCCGGGGAGCCCGGGCGAGCAGTACTTC
cdr3_aa: CASSPGSPGEQYF
j_call: TRBJ2-7
cdr3_length: 13
clone_size: NA
v_call: TRBV13
d_call: NA

cdr3_nt: TGTGCCAGCACCTTCGACAGAAACACTGAAGCTTTCTTT
cdr3_aa: CASTFDRNTEAFF
j_call: TRBJ1-1
cdr3_length: 13
clone_size: NA
v_call: TRBV11-2
d_call: NA

cdr3_nt: TGTGCCAGCAGTTTAGGCGGGTCTAATGAAAAACTGTTTTTT
cdr3_aa: CASSLGGSNEKLFF
j_call: TRBJ1-4
cdr3_length: 14
clone_size: NA
v_call: TRBV28
d_call: NA

cdr3_nt: TGTGCCAGCAGTGACCTCGTTGTACTGGGCGTAGGAGAGACCCAGTACTTC
cdr3_aa: CASSDLVVLGVGETQYF
j_call: TRBJ2-5
cdr3_length: 17
clone_size: NA
v_call: TRBV6-1
d_call: NA

cdr3_nt: TGTGCCAGCAGTGAATTTGAGGGGGGGACATTGGACACCGGGGAGCTGTTTTTT
cdr3_aa: CASSEFEGGTLDTGELFF
j_call: TRBJ2-2
cdr3_length: 18
clone_size: NA
v_call: TRBV25-1
d_call: NA

cdr3_nt: TGTGCCAGCAGAGCCCAGGGTGGCTACGAGCAGTACTTC
cdr3_aa: CASRAQGGYEQYF
j_call: TRBJ2-7
cdr3_length: 13
clone_size: NA
v_call: TRBV6-5
d_call: NA

cdr3_nt: TGTGCCAGCAGTGCTCATAGGAACACTGAAGCTTTCTTT
cdr3_aa: CASSAHRNTEAFF
j_call: TRBJ1-1
cdr3_length: 13
clone_size: once
v_call: TRBV2
d_call: NA

cdr3_nt: TGCGCCAGCAGCTTTGGAGCGGTTGATGAGCAGTTCTTC
cdr3_aa: CASSFGAVDEQFF
j_call: TRBJ2-1
cdr3_length: 13
clone_size: NA
v_call: TRBV5-1
d_call: NA

cdr3_nt: TGCGCCAGCAGCCAAAGGGACAGGGTAGATGGCTACACCTTC
cdr3_aa: CASSQRDRVDGYTF
j_call: TRBJ1-2
cdr3_length: 14
clone_size: NA
v_call: TRBV4-1
d_call: TRBD1

cdr3_nt: TGTGCCAGCACCCTGGGTGCTAGCGGCTCCTACAATGAGCAGTTCTTC
cdr3_aa: CASTLGASGSYNEQFF
j_call: TRBJ2-1
cdr3_length: 16
clone_size: NA
v_call: TRBV9
d_call: TRBD2

cdr3_nt: TGTGCCAGCAGCTTGCTCAAGGGACTAGCGGGGCCGCGGGGCGAGCAGTACTTC
cdr3_aa: CASSLLKGLAGPRGEQYF
j_call: TRBJ2-7
cdr3_length: 18
clone_size: NA
v_call: TRBV5-6
d_call: TRBD2

cdr3_nt: TGCGCCAGCAGCTTGGTCCAGGGGAACACTGAAGCTTTCTTT
cdr3_aa: CASSLVQGNTEAFF
j_call: TRBJ1-1
cdr3_length: 14
clone_size: NA
v_call: TRBV5-1
d_call: NA

cdr3_nt: TGTGCCAGCAGTGAAGGGGGAGGGCGGACCTATGGCTACACCTTC
cdr3_aa: CASSEGGGRTYGYTF
j_call: TRBJ1-2
cdr3_length: 15
clone_size: NA
v_call: TRBV6-1
d_call: NA

cdr3_nt: TGTGCCAGCAGCCCCGCGGGGGTCCCCTACGAGCAGTACTTC
cdr3_aa: CASSPAGVPYEQYF
j_call: TRBJ2-7
cdr3_length: 14
clone_size: once
v_call: TRBV5-4
d_call: TRBD2

cdr3_nt: TGTGCTAGCAGCCCCTCGTTCGGGGAGACCCAGTACTTC
cdr3_aa: CASSPSFGETQYF
j_call: TRBJ2-5
cdr3_length: 13
clone_size: once
v_call: TRBV7-7
d_call: NA

cdr3_nt: TGTGCCAGCGGCTCTGGGACTAGCGGGAGGCCCTTCTCCTACAATGAGCAGTTCTTC
cdr3_aa: CASGSGTSGRPFSYNEQFF
j_call: TRBJ2-1
cdr3_length: 19
clone_size: NA
v_call: TRBV27
d_call: TRBD2

cdr3_nt: TGTGCCAGCAGCTTGGGGGGAATAGGCAATCAGCCCCAGCATTTT
cdr3_aa: CASSLGGIGNQPQHF
j_call: TRBJ1-5
cdr3_length: 15
clone_size: NA
v_call: TRBV7-2
d_call: NA

cdr3_nt: TGTGCCAGTAGTATAGATATACAAGAGACCCAGTACTTC
cdr3_aa: CASSIDIQETQYF
j_call: TRBJ2-5
cdr3_length: 13
clone_size: NA
v_call: TRBV19
d_call: NA

cdr3_nt: TGTGCCAGCAGTGAAGAAGCCGGAGGCTATGGCTACACCTTC
cdr3_aa: CASSEEAGGYGYTF
j_call: TRBJ1-2
cdr3_length: 14
clone_size: NA
v_call: TRBV6-5
d_call: NA